This T cell receptor (beta chain) was identified during a study of T cells in localized non-small cell lung cancer. Germline CDR1 KGHSH, CDR2 LQKENI. This CDR3 is built from 12 residues. Trimming took 3 bases from V and 4 from J, leaving 6 bases between them. To note about this clone: Its antigen is as yet unknown. Other nucleotide sequences from this sample produce the same CDR3.

Findings and caveats of the study: Prolonged overall survival went with higher T cell density in the blood.

Some clones are missing from TCRdb's copy, which holds only in-frame ones; the method was immunoSEQ multiplex PCR. This repertoire shows more than 12,000 clones, around 83% found once; its top ten account for approximately 3.9%. The receptor's source is a woman aged 35-70 years with stage I lung adenocarcinoma. Source: peripheral blood, taken before any cancer treatment. The chain recombines TRBV18 with TRBJ2-5, with D hard to call. In DNA, the CDR3 is TGTGCCAGCTCACCGGGTCCAGAGACCCAGTACTTC. Protein: CASSPGPETQYF.